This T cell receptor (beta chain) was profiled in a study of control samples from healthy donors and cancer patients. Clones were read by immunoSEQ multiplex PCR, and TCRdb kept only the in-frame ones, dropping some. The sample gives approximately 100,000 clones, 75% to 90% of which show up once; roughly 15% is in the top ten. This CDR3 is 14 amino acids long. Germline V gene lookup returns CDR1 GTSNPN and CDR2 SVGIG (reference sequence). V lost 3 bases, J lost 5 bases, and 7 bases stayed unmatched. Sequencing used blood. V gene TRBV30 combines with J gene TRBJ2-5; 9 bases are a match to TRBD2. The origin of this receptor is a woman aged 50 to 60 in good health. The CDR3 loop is CAWRLAGGEETQYF. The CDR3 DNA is TGTGCCTGGAGACTAGCGGGTGGGGAGGAGACCCAGTACTTC.